This T cell receptor (beta chain) was identified in a study of blood T cell repertoires in COVID-19. In the study overall: Spain, Italy and the United States supplied samples that represented acute and convalescent COVID-19.

This study enrolled people aged about 18 to 95 from under 25 US geographic areas. The table came from immunoSEQ multiplex PCR; TCRdb's copy has only in-frame clones and leaves some out. The table includes around 470,000 clones, 90% detected once. Specimen: PBMCs or T cells enriched from blood (not recorded which). The sequence came from a man aged 18 to 29 who had recovered from COVID-19.

The CDR3 DNA is TGTGCCAGCAGCTCCGCAGGATCAGATACGCAGTATTTT. Translated: CASSSAGSDTQYF. V gene TRBV7-2 combines with J gene TRBJ2-3; D unclear. Germline V CDR1 and CDR2: SGHTA, FQGNSA. The CDR3 runs to 13 residues. V lost 4 bases and J 4 bases, leaving 9 bases between the germline ends.